Below, 32 T cell receptor beta chains from the same sample are listed, as sequenced in a study of blood T cell repertoires in COVID-19. Profiling relied on immunoSEQ multiplex PCR, and the TCRdb table lists in-frame clones only, not all of them. The profile shows 240,000 or so clones, roughly four fifths of them singletons. Sequencing input: peripheral blood. The receptors were gathered from a young woman with acute or convalescent COVID-19.

This clone has more than one count but fewer than ten. This rearrangement joins TRBV9 to TRBJ2-2, with TRBD1 as a possible D gene (6 bases). Germline V gene data show CDR1 as SGDLS and CDR2 as YYNGEE. The CDR3 totals 15 residues. Trimming stripped 4 bases from V and 0 bases from J, with 10 bases between. The CDR3 DNA is TGTGCCAGCAGCCCACAGGGTACGAACACCGGGGAGCTGTTTTTT. Protein: CASSPQGTNTGELFF.

The V gene is TRBV27, the J gene TRBJ2-1, with 9 nucleotides matching TRBD2. From germline, CDR1 is MNHEY and CDR2 SMNVEV (reference sequence). The J segment lost 0 bases and the V segment lost 5 bases, leaving 14 bases of the junction unmatched. The CDR3 extends over 19 amino acids. Written as DNA, the CDR3 is TGTGCCAGCAGTCGACTAGCGGAGGGCCCTTCATCCTCCTACAATGAGCAGTTCTTC. This encodes CASSRLAEGPSSSYNEQFF.

The gene calls are TRBV7-2 and TRBJ2-7; D uncertain. Trimming pared 0 bases from V and 6 bases from J, leaving 12 bases between. The CDR3 loop spans 14 amino acids. Germline lookup yields CDR1 SGHTA and CDR2 FQGNSA. The CDR3 region has the DNA TGTGCCAGCAGCTTAGCCTCGGTACGGTCCGAGCAGTACTTC. It translates to CASSLASVRSEQYF. The complete variable domain, with remaining parts taken from reference TRBV7-2 and TRBJ2-7, reads GAGVSQSPSNKVTEKGKDVELRCDPISGHTALYWYRQSLGQGLEFLIYFQGNSAPDKSGLPSDRFSAERTGGSVSTLTIQRTQQEDSAVYLCASSLASVRSEQYFGPGTRLTVT.

The V gene is TRBV9, the J gene TRBJ2-5; no definite D call. The CDR3 has 13 amino acids. From germline, CDR1 is SGDLS and CDR2 YYNGEE. V was clipped by 3 bases and J by 0 bases, with 6 bases between them. The CDR3 DNA reads as TGTGCCAGCAGCGGGCAGTACCAAGAGACCCAGTACTTC. Amino acid sequence: CASSGQYQETQYF.

This clone appeared a few times. This chain uses TRBV25-1 with TRBJ1-2; possible D gene TRBD1, 5 bases. CDR1 and CDR2 from the germline V gene are MGHDK and SYGVNS. V lost 3 bases, J lost 5 bases, and 13 bases lay in between. CDR3 length: 14 residues. CDR3 amino acids: CASSEGGGRYGYTF. The CDR3 DNA reads TGTGCCAGCAGTGAGGGGGGAGGGCGGTATGGCTACACCTTC.

This clone was detected once. The chain combines TRBV30 with TRBJ1-2, with 8 bases fitting TRBD1. The V segment lost 0 bases and the J segment 6 bases; nucleotides outside the gene matches: 0. Germline V CDR1 and CDR2: GTSNPN, SVGIG (reference sequence). The CDR3 consists of 12 residues. The CDR3 bases are TGTGCCTGGAGTGTACAGGGGGATGGCTACACCTTC. The encoded protein is CAWSVQGDGYTF.

This chain uses TRBV6-2 or TRBV6-3 with TRBJ2-1; 13 nucleotides match TRBD2. Trimming took 5 bases from V and 7 from J; bases not matched to a gene: 8. Germline CDR1 reads MNHEY; CDR2 reads SVGEGT. The CDR3 has 16 amino acids. In DNA, the CDR3 is TGTGCCAGCAGTCCCCGACTAGCGGGAGGCCCAAATGAGCAGTTCTTC. The encoded protein is CASSPRLAGGPNEQFF.

The chain couples TRBV5-6 to TRBJ1-2; perhaps TRBD1 as D (5 bases). CDR1 SGHDT and CDR2 YYEEEE come from the germline V gene. The V and J ends lost 0 bases and 4 bases respectively, with 13 bases between them. The CDR3 length is 15 residues. The CDR3 sequence: CASSLAPGRAYGYTF. The CDR3 DNA is TGTGCCAGCAGCTTGGCCCCGGGCAGGGCCTATGGCTACACCTTC. Drawing the rest from reference TRBV5-6 and TRBJ1-2, the complete variable domain is DAGVTQSPTHLIKTRGQQVTLRCSPKSGHDTVSWYQQALGQGPQFIFQYYEEEERQRGNFPDRFSGHQFPNYSSELNVNALLLGDSALYLCASSLAPGRAYGYTFGSGTRLTVV.

J is TRBJ1-2 and V is TRBV12-3 or TRBV12-4, with 8 bases identical to TRBD1. This CDR3 comprises 11 residues. After removal of 10 bases from V and 4 bases from J, the junction contained 2 bases not matched to a gene. The CDR3 loop reads CANDRGYGYTF. The CDR3 DNA reads TGTGCCAACGACAGGGGCTATGGCTACACCTTC.

The V call is TRBV6-5, the J call TRBJ2-7, with TRBD2 identical over 7 bases. Trimming removed 3 bases from V and 4 bases from J; junction bases left unmatched: 9. This CDR3 is built from 15 residues. Germline V gene sequence: CDR1 MNHEY, CDR2 SVGAGI. CDR3 sequence (DNA): TGTGCCAGCAGTTATGGTGGGGGGGGACGGTACGAGCAGTACTTC. Protein product: CASSYGGGGRYEQYF.

The V call is TRBV19, the J call TRBJ1-4; TRBD1 aligns across 9 bases. This CDR3 has 14 residues. Germline V gives CDR1 LNHDA, CDR2 SQIVND (reference sequence). The J segment lost 7 bases and the V segment lost 6 bases, leaving 6 bases of the junction unmatched. The CDR3 DNA follows: TGTGCCAGTAGCGTAGGGGGACAGGGTGAAAAACTGTTTTTT. Its translation: CASSVGGQGEKLFF.

The chain employs TRBV13 and TRBJ2-4, with D maybe TRBD2 (6 bases). V was trimmed by 4 bases and J by 0 bases, leaving 16 bases between them. This CDR3 has 17 amino acids. The germline CDR1 and CDR2 sequences are PRHDT and FYEKMQ (reference sequence). CDR3 nucleotide sequence: TGTGCCAGCAGCTCTATTAGCGGTCCTCTAGCCAAAAACATTCAGTACTTC. Encoded protein: CASSSISGPLAKNIQYF.

This clone was observed a few times. The rearrangement joins TRBV10-3 to TRBJ1-1, with D tentatively TRBD1 (5 bases). CDR1 and CDR2 (germline): ENHRY, SYGVKD. The V end lost 2 bases, the J end lost 5 bases, and 12 bases lay between the germline ends. The CDR3 is made up of 14 amino acids. The CDR3 loop reads CAISENGGETEAFF. As DNA, the CDR3 is TGTGCCATCAGTGAGAATGGAGGGGAGACTGAAGCTTTCTTT.

This rearrangement joins TRBV29-1 to TRBJ2-2, with a possible D match to TRBD2 (5 bases). The V gene lost 4 bases and the J gene lost 0 bases, with 12 bases spanning the gap. There are 15 residues in the CDR3. Germline CDR1 reads SQVTM; CDR2 reads ANQGSEA. CDR3 residues: CSVVLLDANTGELFF. The CDR3 nucleotides read TGCAGCGTTGTCCTACTAGATGCGAACACCGGGGAGCTGTTTTTT.

The chain uses TRBV5-6 and TRBJ2-5; D is perhaps TRBD2 (7 bases). V lost 2 bases to trimming and J lost 3 bases, with 14 bases between them. The CDR3 is 15 amino acids. CDR1 and CDR2 (germline): SGHDT, YYEEEE. The CDR3 reads CASSLLQGREETQYF. The CDR3 region has the DNA TGTGCCAGCAGCTTATTGCAGGGGAGGGAAGAGACCCAGTACTTC.

J is TRBJ2-7 and V is TRBV6-5; tentative D call: TRBD1 (7 bases). The ends were cut back, 8 bases at V and 3 bases at J, with 20 bases in the middle. CDR1 is MNHEY, CDR2 SVGAGI, per germline. The CDR3 has 15 amino acids. The DNA of the CDR3 is TGTGCCAGCCGGAGTGGTCAGGGGGGTCTCTACGAGCAGTACTTC. Its protein product is CASRSGQGGLYEQYF.

This clone was found once. This chain joins TRBV27 and TRBJ2-5; 9 positions agree with TRBD1. Germline trimming cut 4 bases from V and 1 base from J; bases unmatched to any gene: 7. The CDR3 length is 16 residues. Germline CDR1 reads MNHEY; CDR2 reads SMNVEV (reference sequence). DNA of the CDR3: TGTGCCAGCAGTTACAGGGGGCTTAGGGTCCAAGAGACCCAGTACTTC. This encodes CASSYRGLRVQETQYF.

The chain combines TRBV11-2 with TRBJ2-7; 8 positions agree with TRBD1. CDR1 SGHAT and CDR2 FQNNGV come from the germline V gene. The CDR3 totals 13 residues. V lost 6 bases, J lost 5 bases, and 6 bases stayed unmatched. The CDR3 bases are TGTGCCAGCAGAACGACAGGGGACCACGAGCAGTACTTC. It yields the protein CASRTTGDHEQYF.

This rearrangement joins TRBV15 to TRBJ2-1; D perhaps matches TRBD2 (7 bases). V was trimmed by 1 base and J by 0 bases, leaving 13 bases between them. The CDR3 length is 17 residues. Germline CDR1 LNHNV, CDR2 YYDKDF (reference sequence). As DNA, the CDR3 is TGTGCCACCAGCAGAGGGGGGCTAGCGGTCTCCTACAATGAGCAGTTCTTC. It encodes CATSRGGLAVSYNEQFF.

This chain joins TRBV27 and TRBJ2-7, with TRBD1 matching 9 bases. Germline-derived CDR1 and CDR2 are MNHEY and SMNVEV (reference sequence). This CDR3 has 15 amino acids. V dropped 2 bases and J dropped 6; count of bases not matched to a gene: 8. This chain's CDR3 is CASSLILQGASEQYF. Written as DNA, the CDR3 is TGTGCCAGCAGTTTAATTTTACAGGGGGCCAGCGAGCAGTACTTC.

The chain is built from TRBV7-2 and TRBJ1-4; D is ambiguous. Germline CDR1 is SGHTA and CDR2 is FQGNSA. Trimming took 5 bases from V and 11 from J, leaving 15 bases between them. The CDR3 contains 13 residues. The CDR3 spells CASSERGLNKLFF. CDR3 nucleotides: TGTGCCAGCAGCGAACGGGGTCTAAACAAACTGTTTTTT.

J is TRBJ2-7 and V is TRBV5-4, with 13 bases identical to TRBD2. The CDR3 spans 16 residues. Trimming took 3 bases from V and 3 from J; bases not matched to a gene: 6. CDR1 and CDR2 (germline): SGHNT, YYREEE (reference sequence). The CDR3 reads CASSSGLAGARYEQYF. Written as DNA, the CDR3 is TGTGCCAGCAGCTCCGGACTAGCGGGAGCCCGCTACGAGCAGTACTTC.

The rearrangement joins TRBV4-3 to TRBJ1-3, with 8 bases aligning to TRBD1. Germline V gene data show CDR1 as LGHNA and CDR2 as YSLEER. This CDR3 region has 15 residues. Unmatched junction bases numbered 6, after V lost 0 bases and J lost 8 bases. The DNA for the CDR3 is TGCGCCAGCAGCCAAGACAGGGGGCTAGTAGACACCATATATTTT. It translates to CASSQDRGLVDTIYF.

The chain has TRBV19 and TRBJ2-2; the D gene is possibly TRBD2 (6 bases). Germline-derived CDR1 and CDR2 are LNHDA and SQIVND (reference sequence). V dropped 4 bases and J dropped 4 bases, with 10 bases sitting between them. The CDR3 consists of 14 residues. The CDR3 DNA is TGTGCCAGTAGTAATGGGGGGAGCACCGGGGAGCTGTTTTTT. It translates to CASSNGGSTGELFF.

This chain uses TRBV30 with TRBJ1-2; 9 bases map to TRBD1. Losses at the gene ends were 4 bases for V and 2 bases for J; bases not matched to a gene: 5. The CDR3 is made up of 14 amino acids. Germline-derived CDR1 and CDR2 are GTSNPN and SVGIG (reference sequence). The CDR3 region has the DNA TGTGCCTGGAACGTAGGACAGGGGAACTATGGCTACACCTTC. Amino acids: CAWNVGQGNYGYTF.

This chain joins TRBV3-1 (or the pseudogene TRBV3-2) and TRBJ2-1, with 9 positions matching TRBD2. Losses at the gene ends were 5 bases for V and 0 bases for J; bases not matched to a gene: 17. This CDR3 spans 20 amino acids. CDR1 LGHDT and CDR2 YNNKEL come from the germline V gene (reference sequence). The CDR3 region has the DNA TGTGCCAGCAGCACCCACCAACGTACTAGCGGGTTGGTCTCCTACAATGAGCAGTTCTTC. Encoded protein: CASSTHQRTSGLVSYNEQFF.

The chain has TRBV7-9 and TRBJ2-3; 8 nucleotides line up with TRBD2. Germline V gives CDR1 SEHNR, CDR2 FQNEAQ (reference sequence). The trim removed 2 bases at V and 0 bases at J, leaving 4 bases unmatched. The CDR3 has 16 residues. The CDR3 is CASSLRAGGSTDTQYF. As DNA, the CDR3 is TGTGCCAGCAGCTTACGTGCGGGAGGCAGCACAGATACGCAGTATTTT. The variable domain in full, with the rest retrieved from reference TRBV7-9 and TRBJ2-3, is DTGVSQNPRHKITKRGQNVTFRCDPISEHNRLYWYRQTLGQGPEFLTYFQNEAQLEKSRLLSDRFSAERPKGSFSTLEIQRTEQGDSAMYLCASSLRAGGSTDTQYFGPGTRLTVL.

The chain is built from TRBV6-5 and TRBJ1-3; 8 bases align to TRBD1. Germline values: CDR1 MNHEY, CDR2 SVGAGI. With 2 bases clipped from V and 0 bases from J, the junction kept 0 bases outside the gene matches. The CDR3 covers 15 residues. The CDR3, as DNA: TGTGCCAGCAGTTACGGACAGGGCTCTGGAAACACCATATATTTT. Amino acids: CASSYGQGSGNTIYF.

The chain is built from TRBV9 and TRBJ2-1, with TRBD2 as a possible D gene (6 bases). The germline CDR1 and CDR2 sequences are SGDLS and YYNGEE. V lost 0 bases and J lost 5, with 9 bases in between. The CDR3 extends over 14 amino acids. The CDR3 DNA follows: TGTGCCAGCAGCGTAGGGGCGGGGAACAATGAGCAGTTCTTC. The encoded protein is CASSVGAGNNEQFF.

This sequence joins TRBV2 and TRBJ2-7; 9 nucleotides line up with TRBD2. J lost 3 bases, V lost 11 bases, and 14 bases had no gene match. Germline lookup yields CDR1 SNHLY and CDR2 FYNNEI. CDR3 size: 15 residues. As DNA, the CDR3 is TGTGCCTATGTTGGGAGACTAGCGGAAAACTACGAGCAGTACTTC. This translates into CAYVGRLAENYEQYF.

This clone was seen a handful of times. The V gene is TRBV19, the J gene TRBJ2-4, with 9 bases fitting TRBD2. CDR1 is LNHDA and CDR2 is SQIVND in the germline V gene (reference sequence). This CDR3 contains 17 residues. With 3 bases clipped from V and 1 base from J, the junction kept 7 bases outside the gene matches. The CDR3 sequence: CASSIFAGGGAKNIQYF. The CDR3 DNA is TGTGCCAGTAGTATTTTCGCGGGAGGGGGGGCCAAAAACATTCAGTACTTC.

This clone was seen only once. This chain joins TRBV15 and TRBJ1-5; D might be TRBD1 (5 bases). This CDR3 comprises 14 residues. Germline CDR1 is LNHNV and CDR2 is YYDKDF (reference sequence). V was cut by 5 bases and J by 0 bases, with 8 bases left in between. This chain's CDR3 is CATSPDSSNQPQHF. The CDR3, as DNA: TGTGCCACCAGCCCAGACAGTAGCAATCAGCCCCAGCATTTT.